The source of this T cell receptor (beta chain) is a study of blood T cell repertoires in COVID-19. This CDR3 comprises 14 residues. The germline V gene has CDR1 SGHTA and CDR2 FQGNSA. About this clone itself: Its ends do not fully match the called genes, so a read error is possible.

Produced via immunoSEQ multiplex PCR; TCRdb's table is partial and in-frame only. The sample includes approximately 120,000 clones, around 83% of them seen just once. Sequencing was performed on peripheral blood. The source of this sequence is a human donor in a cohort sampled during active COVID-19. This rearrangement joins TRBV7-2 to TRBJ1-1, with 7 bases matching TRBD1. In DNA form, the CDR3 reads TGTGCCAGCACCTTAAACAGGGGGAACACTGAAGCTTTCTTT. This encodes CASTLNRGNTEAFF.